A selection of T cell receptor beta chains follows, all from one sample in a study of shared clonotypes between healthy human individuals. Profiled with immunoSEQ multiplex PCR; TCRdb holds only in-frame clones, not every one. The data hold about 610,000 clones, with approximately 96% observed a single time. Sequences were obtained from naive CD8+ T cells sorted from blood. The receptors were sampled from a woman aged 30 to 39 in good health. The CDR3 runs from the conserved cysteine through the conserved F or W. The D gene is left open where the match is weak. Only part of the rows carry a size: once, few, many, or a class if the clone is expanded.

J | V | D | size | CDR3 | DNA
TRBJ2-1 | TRBV7-9 | TRBD2 | NA | CASALLAGVNEQFF | TGTGCCAGCGCTCTTCTAGCGGGCGTCAATGAGCAGTTCTTC
TRBJ2-7 | TRBV9 | NA | NA | CASSEGLTYEQYF | TGTGCCAGCAGCGAGGGACTTACCTACGAGCAGTACTTC
TRBJ2-5 | TRBV27 | NA | NA | CASTKMGTRQGLGDQYF | TGTGCCAGCACCAAAATGGGGACCCGCCAGGGACTTGGGGACCAGTACTTC
TRBJ1-2 | TRBV28 | NA | NA | CASGYGTGYTF | TGTGCCAGTGGCTACGGGACCGGCTACACCTTC
TRBJ2-7 | TRBV11-2 | NA | NA | CASSLDPGPYEQYF | TGTGCCAGCAGCTTAGATCCGGGGCCCTACGAGCAGTACTTC
TRBJ2-6 | TRBV5-5 | NA | NA | CASRSSGWGGANVLTF | TGTGCCAGCAGATCGTCAGGGTGGGGTGGGGCCAACGTCCTGACTTTC
TRBJ2-1 | TRBV5-6 | NA | NA | CASQAMGHEQFF | TGTGCCAGCCAGGCGATGGGTCATGAGCAGTTCTTC
TRBJ2-2 | TRBV18 | NA | NA | CASSGFTGELFF | TGTGCCAGCTCAGGGTTCACCGGGGAGCTGTTTTTT
TRBJ1-6 | TRBV5-6 | TRBD1 | NA | CASSFPGQVWNDSPLHF | TGTGCCAGCAGCTTTCCGGGACAGGTTTGGAATGATTCACCCCTCCACTTT
TRBJ1-2 | TRBV29-1 | NA | NA | CSVSGARVGGYTF | TGCAGCGTTTCGGGGGCGCGGGTCGGAGGCTACACCTTC
TRBJ1-2 | TRBV28 | TRBD1 | NA | CASSTGTDLTNYGYTF | TGTGCCAGCAGTACAGGGACAGACCTAACTAACTATGGCTACACCTTC
TRBJ1-2 | TRBV9 | NA | NA | CASSGRQADGYGYTF | TGTGCCAGCAGCGGAAGACAGGCGGACGGCTATGGCTACACCTTC
TRBJ1-1 | TRBV6-5 | TRBD1 | NA | CASSYSTGGTEAFF | TGTGCCAGCAGTTACTCGACAGGGGGGACTGAAGCTTTCTTT
TRBJ2-5 | TRBV2 | NA | NA | CASSLGETQYF | TGTGCCAGCAGCCTGGGGGAGACCCAGTACTTC
TRBJ2-3 | TRBV9 | TRBD2 | once | CASSGASGGFDTQYF | TGTGCCAGCAGCGGGGCCAGCGGGGGGTTTGATACGCAGTATTTT
TRBJ2-2 | TRBV9 | NA | NA | CASSIGGTGELFF | TGTGCCAGCAGCATAGGGGGCACCGGGGAGCTGTTTTTT
TRBJ2-7 | TRBV7-2 | TRBD2 | NA | CASSLVREGLEQYF | TGTGCCAGCAGCTTAGTACGGGAGGGCCTCGAGCAGTACTTC
TRBJ1-1 | TRBV6-5 | NA | NA | CASSPTANTEAFF | TGTGCCAGCAGCCCTACAGCGAACACTGAAGCTTTCTTT
TRBJ2-2 | TRBV27 | NA | once | CASSFSFTGELFF | TGTGCCAGCAGTTTCTCCTTCACCGGGGAGCTGTTTTTT
TRBJ1-1 | TRBV28 | NA | NA | CASSSSGTSTEAFF | TGTGCCAGCAGTTCCTCCGGGACCAGCACTGAAGCTTTCTTT
TRBJ2-2 | TRBV27 | TRBD2 | NA | CASSPGLAGVMTGELFF | TGTGCCAGCTCCCCGGGACTAGCGGGAGTAATGACCGGGGAGCTGTTTTTT
TRBJ2-7 | TRBV30 | TRBD2 | NA | CAWSDLAGWEQYF | TGTGCCTGGAGTGATCTAGCGGGATGGGAGCAGTACTTC
TRBJ2-1 | TRBV30 | NA | NA | CAWDTGTLNSYNEQFF | TGTGCCTGGGATACCGGGACTCTAAACTCCTACAATGAGCAGTTCTTC
TRBJ2-5 | TRBV19 | NA | NA | CASSIDVEETQYF | TGTGCCAGTAGTATAGATGTGGAAGAGACCCAGTACTTC
TRBJ2-1 | TRBV28 | NA | NA | CASEKNEQFF | TGTGCCAGCGAGAAGAATGAGCAGTTCTTC
TRBJ1-5 | TRBV11-2 | TRBD1 | NA | CASSSDRDQPQHF | TGTGCCAGCAGCTCCGACAGGGATCAGCCCCAGCATTTT
TRBJ2-7 | TRBV19 | NA | NA | CASSVSGHHYEQYF | TGTGCCAGTAGTGTTTCGGGACACCACTACGAGCAGTACTTC
TRBJ2-7 | TRBV27 | NA | NA | CASSLKRTSYEQYF | TGTGCCAGCAGTTTAAAGCGGACGAGCTACGAGCAGTACTTC
TRBJ2-2 | TRBV6-5 | NA | NA | CASSYSSRPAGELFF | TGTGCCAGCAGTTACTCTTCCCGGCCTGCCGGGGAGCTGTTTTTT
TRBJ1-3 | TRBV5-1 | NA | NA | CASSLGVDGNTIYF | TGCGCCAGCAGCTTGGGGGTTGACGGCAACACCATATATTTT
TRBJ1-1 | TRBV7-8 | NA | NA | CASSSTGGLNTEAFF | TGTGCCAGCAGCTCCACCGGAGGTCTGAACACTGAAGCTTTCTTT
TRBJ2-3 | TRBV7-2 | TRBD2 | NA | CASSRPLAGASTDTQYF | TGTGCCAGCAGCCGACCGTTAGCGGGAGCAAGCACAGATACGCAGTATTTT
TRBJ1-1 | TRBV9 | NA | NA | CASSVGRAEAFF | TGTGCCAGCAGCGTGGGTAGGGCTGAAGCTTTCTTT
TRBJ1-2 | TRBV9 | TRBD1 | NA | CASSAYRTGPNYGYTF | TGTGCCAGCAGCGCATACCGGACAGGGCCTAACTATGGCTACACCTTC
TRBJ1-1 | TRBV2 | TRBD1 | NA | CASHTDRGWTEAFF | TGTGCCAGCCACACAGACAGGGGGTGGACTGAAGCTTTCTTT
TRBJ2-5 | TRBV4-1 | NA | once | CASSQESVRALQETQYF | TGCGCCAGCAGCCAAGAATCAGTCAGGGCGTTACAAGAGACCCAGTACTTC
TRBJ2-1 | TRBV6-1 | NA | NA | CASSGGFSATAGYNEQFF | TGTGCCAGCAGTGGGGGGTTTTCAGCGACTGCGGGATACAATGAGCAGTTCTTC
TRBJ1-5 | TRBV4-1 | NA | NA | CASSLEGGRGNQPQHF | TGCGCCAGCAGCCTTGAGGGGGGGCGAGGCAATCAGCCCCAGCATTTT
TRBJ2-6 | TRBV13 | NA | NA | CASRGDSSGANVLTF | TGTGCCTCCAGGGGGGATAGCTCTGGGGCCAACGTCCTGACTTTC
TRBJ2-4 | TRBV6-1 | NA | NA | CASSGRSAKNIQYF | TGTGCCAGCAGTGGGCGATCAGCCAAAAACATTCAGTACTTC
TRBJ1-1 | TRBV29-1 | NA | NA | CSVGGKMNTEAFF | TGCAGCGTTGGCGGAAAAATGAACACTGAAGCTTTCTTT